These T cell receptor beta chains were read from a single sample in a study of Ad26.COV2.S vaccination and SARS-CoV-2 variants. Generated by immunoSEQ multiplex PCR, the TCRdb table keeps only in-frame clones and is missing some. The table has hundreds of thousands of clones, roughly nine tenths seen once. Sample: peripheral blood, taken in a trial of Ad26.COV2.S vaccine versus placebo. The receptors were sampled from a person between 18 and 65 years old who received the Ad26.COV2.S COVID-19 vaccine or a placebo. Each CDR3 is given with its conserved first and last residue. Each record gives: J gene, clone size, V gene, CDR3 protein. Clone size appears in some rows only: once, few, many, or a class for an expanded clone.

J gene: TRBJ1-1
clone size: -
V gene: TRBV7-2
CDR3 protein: CASSPRWQNTEAFF

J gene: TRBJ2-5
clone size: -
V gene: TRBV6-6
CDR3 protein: CASSYGGGQETQYF

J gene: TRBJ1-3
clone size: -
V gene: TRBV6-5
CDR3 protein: CASGWVSGNTIYF

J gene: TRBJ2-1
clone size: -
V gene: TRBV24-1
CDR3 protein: CATSDRLHGGGYNEQFF

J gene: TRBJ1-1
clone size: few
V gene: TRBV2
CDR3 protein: CASRPIGSNTEAFF

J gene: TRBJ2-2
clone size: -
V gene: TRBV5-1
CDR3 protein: CASSLAPKDTGELFF

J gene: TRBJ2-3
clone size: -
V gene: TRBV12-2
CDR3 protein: CASRFKTGSTDTQYF

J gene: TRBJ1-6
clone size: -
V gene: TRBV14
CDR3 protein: CASSQGTSPLHF

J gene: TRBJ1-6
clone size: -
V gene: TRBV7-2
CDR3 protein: CASSRTNNSPLHF

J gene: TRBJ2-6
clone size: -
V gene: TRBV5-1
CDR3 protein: CASSLQSSGANVLTF

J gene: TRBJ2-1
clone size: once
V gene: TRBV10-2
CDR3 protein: CASSEGGLDEQFF

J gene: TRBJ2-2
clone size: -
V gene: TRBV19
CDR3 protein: CASSIDHRGTGANTGELFF

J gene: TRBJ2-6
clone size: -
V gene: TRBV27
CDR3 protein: CASSSTGVVSGANVLTF

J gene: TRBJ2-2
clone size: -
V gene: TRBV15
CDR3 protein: CATGTSGNTGELFF

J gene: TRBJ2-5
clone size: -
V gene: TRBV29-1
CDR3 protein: CSASLPTSGGEETQYF

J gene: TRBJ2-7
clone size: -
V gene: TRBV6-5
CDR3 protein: CASSYSVSGSYEQYF

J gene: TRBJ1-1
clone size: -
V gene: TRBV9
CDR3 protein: CASSVKTNTEAFF

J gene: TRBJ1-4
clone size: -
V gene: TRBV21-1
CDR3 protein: CASSNRLANEKLFF

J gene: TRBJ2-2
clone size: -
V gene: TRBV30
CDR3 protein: CAWSVTGGYTGELFF

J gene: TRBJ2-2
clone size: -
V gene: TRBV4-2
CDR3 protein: CASSSLDGELFF

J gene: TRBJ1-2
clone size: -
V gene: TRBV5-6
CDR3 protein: CASSLEAAPRYGYTF

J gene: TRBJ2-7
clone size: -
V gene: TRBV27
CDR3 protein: CASSHGYLYEQYF

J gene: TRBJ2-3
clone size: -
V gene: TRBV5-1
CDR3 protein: CASSPSTGGFSSTDTQYF

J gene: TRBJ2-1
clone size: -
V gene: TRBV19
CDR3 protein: CASSIWGGTDVNEQFF

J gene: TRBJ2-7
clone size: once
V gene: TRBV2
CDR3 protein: CASSWVPTPHEQYF

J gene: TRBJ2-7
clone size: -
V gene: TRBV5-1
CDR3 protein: CASRVQGYEQYF

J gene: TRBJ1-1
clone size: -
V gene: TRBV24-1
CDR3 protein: CATTSSTGLAFF

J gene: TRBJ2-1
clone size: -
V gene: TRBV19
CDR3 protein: CASTHGTYNEQFF

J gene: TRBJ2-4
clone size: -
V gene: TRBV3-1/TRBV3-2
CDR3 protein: CASSQEPRGRNIQYF

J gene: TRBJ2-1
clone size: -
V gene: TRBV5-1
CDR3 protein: CASSFQGSSYNEQFF

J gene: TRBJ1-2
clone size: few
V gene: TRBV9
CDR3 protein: CASSGGGGFYGYTF

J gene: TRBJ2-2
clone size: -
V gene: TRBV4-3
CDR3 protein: CASSQTGGTNTGELFF

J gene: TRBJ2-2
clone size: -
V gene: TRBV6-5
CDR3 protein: CASSPFLGGTGELFF

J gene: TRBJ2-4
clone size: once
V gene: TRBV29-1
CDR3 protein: CSVGSKNIQYF

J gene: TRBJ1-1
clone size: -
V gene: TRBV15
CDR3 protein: CATSRDRAVGGTEAFF

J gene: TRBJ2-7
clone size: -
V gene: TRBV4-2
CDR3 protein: CASSQDVGGAGTRYEQYF

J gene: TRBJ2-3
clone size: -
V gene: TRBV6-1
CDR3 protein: CASSEVSGTYTDTQYF

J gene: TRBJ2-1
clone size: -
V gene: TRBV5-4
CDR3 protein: CASSFGTGEYNEQFF

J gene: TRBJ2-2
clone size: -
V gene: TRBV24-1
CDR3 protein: CATGGGNTGELFF

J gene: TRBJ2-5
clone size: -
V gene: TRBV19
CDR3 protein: CASSISGSWRETQYF

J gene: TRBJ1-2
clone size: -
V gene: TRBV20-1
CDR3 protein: CSAFAYGYTF

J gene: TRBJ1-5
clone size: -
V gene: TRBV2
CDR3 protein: CASSRDQNQPQHF

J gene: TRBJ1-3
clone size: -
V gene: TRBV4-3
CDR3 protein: CASSQLTGTGHHTIYF

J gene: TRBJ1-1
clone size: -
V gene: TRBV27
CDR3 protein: CASSLAPGTNVLEAFF

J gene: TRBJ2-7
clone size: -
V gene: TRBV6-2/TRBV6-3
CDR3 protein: CASSNIGAYEQYF

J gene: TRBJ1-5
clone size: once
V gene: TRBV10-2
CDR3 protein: CASSETGGSQPQHF

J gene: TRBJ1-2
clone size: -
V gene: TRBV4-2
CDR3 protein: CASSQDGQDGYTF